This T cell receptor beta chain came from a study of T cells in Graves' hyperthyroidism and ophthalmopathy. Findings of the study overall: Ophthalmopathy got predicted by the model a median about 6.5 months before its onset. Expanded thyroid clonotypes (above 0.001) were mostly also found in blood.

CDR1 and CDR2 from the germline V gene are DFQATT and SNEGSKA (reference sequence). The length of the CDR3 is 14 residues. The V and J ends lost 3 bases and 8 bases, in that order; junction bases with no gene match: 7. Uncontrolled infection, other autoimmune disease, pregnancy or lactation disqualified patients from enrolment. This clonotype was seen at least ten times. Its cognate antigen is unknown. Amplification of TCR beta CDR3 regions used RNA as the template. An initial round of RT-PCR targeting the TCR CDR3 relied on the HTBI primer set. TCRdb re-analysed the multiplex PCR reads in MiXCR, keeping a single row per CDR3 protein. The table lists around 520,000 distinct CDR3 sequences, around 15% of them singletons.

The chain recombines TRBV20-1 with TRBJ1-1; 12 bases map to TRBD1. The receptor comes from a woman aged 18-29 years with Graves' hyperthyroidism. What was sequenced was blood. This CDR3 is CSASGTGGRGEAFF. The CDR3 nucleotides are TGCAGTGCTAGTGGGACAGGGGGCCGAGGGGAAGCTTTCTTT.